One sample yielded the 10 T cell receptor beta chains listed below, sequenced in a study of T cell changes during pregnancy in multiple sclerosis. Profiling relied on immunoSEQ multiplex PCR, and the TCRdb table lists in-frame clones only, not all of them. The data contain about 70,000 clones, more than 80% of them singletons. The source material was peripheral blood, sampled in the second trimester of pregnancy. These receptors were taken from a female donor in good health, enrolled as a control in a pregnancy study.

The genes are TRBV19 and TRBJ2-5; 7 nucleotides agree with TRBD1. V was pared by 7 bases and J by 5 bases, with 7 bases of the junction left unmatched. Germline CDR1 is LNHDA and CDR2 is SQIVND (reference sequence). This CDR3 is built from 13 residues. CDR3 residues: CASTMRGRETQYF. CDR3 in DNA: TGTGCCAGTACCATGAGGGGGCGCGAGACCCAGTACTTC.

This sequence joins TRBV4-3 and TRBJ2-3; 7 positions agree with TRBD1. This CDR3 comprises 15 residues. Unmatched junction bases numbered 10, after V lost 4 bases and J lost 6 bases. Per the germline V gene, CDR1 is LGHNA and CDR2 is YSLEER. The CDR3 DNA follows: TGCGCCAGCAGCCGACGGGACAGATCGGGGGATACGCAGTATTTT. Protein product: CASSRRDRSGDTQYF.

This clone was observed a handful of times. The gene calls are TRBV10-3 and TRBJ1-1, with 10 bases identical to TRBD1. CDR3 size: 15 residues. J was trimmed by 11 bases and V by 6 bases; bases with no gene match: 15. Germline CDR1 ENHRY, CDR2 SYGVKD. The CDR3 nucleotides are TGTGCCATCAGGGACGGGACAGGGGCTCTTCGGAGTGCTTTCTTT. Protein product: CAIRDGTGALRSAFF.

For this clone: Being one base from a much bigger clone, this may be a read error. The chain carries TRBV4-1 and TRBJ1-6; 8 bases fit TRBD1. The CDR3 sequence is 15 residues long. Germline-derived CDR1 and CDR2 are MGHRA and YSYEKL. The CDR3 bases are TGCACCAGCAGCGCCCGACAGGGGCGGAATTCACCCCTCCACTTT. It translates to CTSSARQGRNSPLHF.

In nucleotides, the CDR3 is TGTGCCAGCAGGACACAGGGTAGTTCCTACGAGCAGTACTTC. Translating gives CASRTQGSSYEQYF. J is TRBJ2-7 and V is TRBV6-6, with D possibly TRBD1 on 6 matching bases. Between the trimmed V and J ends, which lost 6 bases and 1 base, there was a span of 13 bases. This CDR3 comprises 14 residues. Germline V gives CDR1 MNHNY, CDR2 SVGAGI (reference sequence).

CDR3 DNA: TGTGCCTGGAGTACCCCGGGAGGAGGGAACATTCAGTACTTC. Protein sequence: CAWSTPGGGNIQYF. The chain links TRBV30 to TRBJ2-4; 7 bases fit TRBD2. V lost 2 bases to trimming and J lost 7 bases; unmatched junction nucleotides: 8. Germline loops: CDR1 GTSNPN, CDR2 SVGIG (reference sequence). CDR3 length: 14 residues.

The chain's CDR3 is CASSQDRGQAIGGYTF. CDR3 bases: TGCGCCAGCAGCCAAGACAGGGGACAGGCCATAGGGGGCTACACCTTC. The rearrangement joins TRBV4-3 to TRBJ1-2; 8 bases are a match to TRBD1. This CDR3 is 16 amino acids long. The germline V gene encodes CDR1 LGHNA and CDR2 YSLEER. J was trimmed by 8 bases and V by 0 bases; bases with no gene match: 11.

V is TRBV7-3 and J is TRBJ2-3; D remains ambiguous. Between the trimmed V and J ends, which lost 5 bases and 2 bases, there was a span of 8 bases. There are 13 residues in the CDR3. Per germline, CDR1 SGHTA and CDR2 FQGTGA. The CDR3 DNA is TGTGCCAGCAGCCCCACTCCCACAGATACGCAGTATTTT. Protein: CASSPTPTDTQYF.

This clone was seen once. V and J are TRBV7-8 and TRBJ2-1; possibly TRBD2 for D (6 bases). CDR1 SGHVS and CDR2 FQNEAQ come from the germline V gene. The CDR3 runs to 15 residues. Trimming left V 0 bases short and J 8 bases short, with 14 bases between. In DNA, the CDR3 is TGTGCCAGCAGCTTAGCGCGGGCGGGACCCGATGAGCAGTTCTTC. It is translated as CASSLARAGPDEQFF. The full variable domain, in which reference TRBV7-8 and TRBJ2-1 provide the parts outside the CDR3, is GAGVSQSPRYKVAKRGQDVALRCDPISGHVSLFWYQQALGQGPEFLTYFQNEAQLDKSGLPSDRFFAERPEGSVSTLKIQRTQQEDSAVYLCASSLARAGPDEQFFGPGTRLTVL.

V gene TRBV6-1 combines with J gene TRBJ1-1, with D perhaps TRBD1 (6 bases). Germline loops: CDR1 MNHNS, CDR2 SASEGT. The V end lost 6 bases, the J end lost 0 bases, and 14 bases lay between the germline ends. This CDR3 spans 15 amino acids. The CDR3 DNA is TGTGCCAGCAGCTCCCCCGACAGGTTGAACACTGAAGCTTTCTTT. Protein: CASSSPDRLNTEAFF.